This passage covers 19 T cell receptor beta chains from one sample sequenced in a study of blood T cell repertoires in COVID-19. TCRdb's table, derived via immunoSEQ multiplex PCR, lists solely in-frame clones and lacks some. The sample has 75,000 to 95,000 clones; 78% are singletons. Input material: peripheral blood. The receptors were gathered from a man in his sixties with COVID-19, enrolled during active disease.

V and J are TRBV4-3 and TRBJ2-2, with a weak D call TRBD2 (6 bases). Trimming shortened V by 0 bases and J by 4 bases, and 18 bases separated the two germline ends. CDR1 and CDR2 from the germline V gene are LGHNA and YSLEER. This CDR3 spans 18 amino acids. Here the CDR3 reads CASSQDIARGEFTGELFF. CDR3 DNA sequence: TGCGCCAGCAGCCAAGATATAGCTCGCGGGGAGTTCACCGGGGAGCTGTTTTTT.

The rearrangement uses TRBV7-9 and TRBJ1-4; 8 bases line up with TRBD1. The V and J ends lost 5 bases and 3 bases, in that order; junction bases with no gene match: 5. There are 15 residues in the CDR3. Germline V gene data show CDR1 as SEHNR and CDR2 as FQNEAQ (reference sequence). The CDR3 spells CASSAQQGANEKLFF. In DNA, the CDR3 is TGTGCCAGCAGCGCCCAACAGGGGGCTAATGAAAAACTGTTTTTT.

This rearrangement joins TRBV6-1 to TRBJ2-3, with unresolved D. Germline V gives CDR1 MNHNS, CDR2 SASEGT. The germline V and J ends were trimmed by 3 bases and 11 bases, with 18 bases remaining between them. This CDR3 comprises 14 residues. The CDR3 sequence: CASSEGLSQFGQYF. CDR3 nucleotide sequence: TGTGCCAGCAGTGAGGGCTTGAGCCAATTCGGGCAGTATTTT.

This rearrangement joins TRBV21-1 to TRBJ1-1; the D segment call TRBD1 is taken from the table without a DNA check. TRBV21-1 is tagged as a pseudogene. This CDR3 has 17 amino acids. The CDR3 DNA reads as TGTGCCAGCAGCAAACTTTTCGCTTACAGGGGGCCCACTGAAGCTTTCTTT. This encodes CASSKLFAYRGPTEAFF.

The gene calls are TRBV18 and TRBJ1-2, with D possibly being TRBD1 (5 bases). Germline V gene sequence: CDR1 KGHSH, CDR2 LQKENI. The CDR3 spans 16 residues. Trimming stripped 2 bases from V and 2 bases from J, with 15 bases between. The CDR3 sequence: CASSPSGRGVNYGYTF. CDR3 DNA sequence: TGTGCCAGCTCACCATCGGGACGCGGGGTGAACTATGGCTACACCTTC.

The V gene is TRBV30, the J gene TRBJ2-7, with D perhaps TRBD1 (5 bases). This CDR3 spans 13 amino acids. Germline CDR1 GTSNPN, CDR2 SVGIG (reference sequence). Trimming took 1 base from V and 3 from J, leaving 10 bases between them. Here the CDR3 DNA reads TGTGCCTGGAGTGCCAGGGTGGTCTACGAGCAGTACTTC. It is translated as CAWSARVVYEQYF.

The chain is built from TRBV9 and TRBJ2-3, with D unclear. V lost 10 bases, J lost 5 bases, and 26 bases lay in between. This CDR3 has 16 residues. Germline V gene sequence: CDR1 SGDLS, CDR2 YYNGEE. CDR3 sequence (DNA): TGTGCCTACCTTACCGATAGTTCCCTCCGAGGAGATACGCAGTATTTT. Amino acids: CAYLTDSSLRGDTQYF.

The CDR3 DNA reads TGTGCCAGCAGCCTCTTCAGGGGGGACACTGGAAACACCATATATTTT. It specifies CASSLFRGDTGNTIYF. The chain has TRBV7-9 and TRBJ1-3, with TRBD1 identical over 7 bases. V lost 5 bases, J lost 2 bases, and 9 bases stayed unmatched. CDR3 size: 16 residues. From germline, CDR1 is SEHNR and CDR2 FQNEAQ (reference sequence). The variable domain in full, completed from reference TRBV7-9 and TRBJ1-3, reads DTGVSQNPRHKITKRGQNVTFRCDPISEHNRLYWYRQTLGQGPEFLTYFQNEAQLEKSRLLSDRFSAERPKGSFSTLEIQRTEQGDSAMYLCASSLFRGDTGNTIYFGEGSWLTVV.

The chain joins TRBV18 to TRBJ1-2; D uncertain. The ends were cut back, 4 bases at V and 7 bases at J, with 10 bases in the middle. Germline V gives CDR1 KGHSH, CDR2 LQKENI. The CDR3 totals 12 residues. DNA of the CDR3: TGTGCCAGCTCACGCGACTCGGGTGGCTACACCTTC. Translated, it gives CASSRDSGGYTF.

DNA of the CDR3: TGTGCCAGCAGCCGATACGGCGGGGAGCTGTTTTTT. Its translation is CASSRYGGELFF. The V call is TRBV7-2, the J call TRBJ2-2; D gene uncertain. The CDR3 is made up of 12 amino acids. Germline CDR1 SGHTA, CDR2 FQGNSA. The V gene lost 5 bases and the J gene lost 7 bases, with 8 bases spanning the gap.

This chain connects TRBV7-9 to TRBJ1-1; 8 bases map to TRBD1. CDR3 length: 14 amino acids. From germline, CDR1 is SEHNR and CDR2 FQNEAQ (reference sequence). Unmatched junction bases numbered 2, after V lost 4 bases and J lost 1 base. The chain's CDR3 is CASSSGTGNTEAFF. CDR3 DNA sequence: TGTGCCAGCAGCTCCGGGACAGGGAACACTGAAGCTTTCTTT.

The CDR3 DNA is TGTGCCTCCTCGTCGGGCTCCTACAATGAGCAGTTCTTC. It translates to CASSSGSYNEQFF. The chain combines TRBV30 with TRBJ2-1; no reliable D call. Per the germline V gene, CDR1 is GTSNPN and CDR2 is SVGIG (reference sequence). Trimming shortened V by 7 bases and J by 0 bases, and 10 bases separated the two germline ends. CDR3 length equals 13 residues.

The rearrangement uses TRBV19 and TRBJ2-1; D might be TRBD2 (5 bases). The CDR3 is made up of 15 amino acids. CDR1 and CDR2 (germline): LNHDA, SQIVND (reference sequence). V was shortened by 4 bases and J by 7 bases, with 17 bases between the two germline ends. DNA of the CDR3: TGTGCCAGTAGTAGTGGGAGCGCAGGTTGGAATGAGCAGTTCTTC. It is translated as CASSSGSAGWNEQFF.

This clone was detected only a few times. V gene TRBV18 combines with J gene TRBJ1-2, with D tentatively TRBD1 (5 bases). V was trimmed by 2 bases and J by 3 bases, leaving 13 bases between them. The CDR3 has 15 residues. Germline loops: CDR1 KGHSH, CDR2 LQKENI. The CDR3 protein is CASSPGAALDYGYTF. DNA of the CDR3: TGTGCCAGCTCACCAGGGGCAGCCCTGGACTATGGCTACACCTTC.

The rearrangement links TRBV29-1 to TRBJ2-3; TRBD1 might be the D (5 bases). This CDR3 is 14 amino acids long. V lost 6 bases and J lost 3, with 16 bases in between. Germline values: CDR1 SQVTM, CDR2 ANQGSEA. DNA for the CDR3: TGCAGCGTAGGACACTTGGTTGGTACAGATACGCAGTATTTT. Translating gives CSVGHLVGTDTQYF.

The chain carries TRBV5-1 and TRBJ2-5; 9 nucleotides match TRBD2. V was pared by 4 bases and J by 5 bases, with 12 bases of the junction left unmatched. In germline, CDR1 is SGHRS, CDR2 YFSETQ. The CDR3 extends over 16 amino acids. Here the CDR3 DNA reads TGCGCCAGCAGCAAACAGCGGGGGGTCTCGGGGGAGACCCAGTACTTC. This codes for CASSKQRGVSGETQYF.

CDR3 DNA sequence: TGTGCCAGCAGCCGTATGGCGGCAAGCACAGATACGCAGTATTTT. As protein: CASSRMAASTDTQYF. The chain has TRBV7-2 and TRBJ2-3; no reliable D call. Germline CDR1 and CDR2: SGHTA and FQGNSA. This CDR3 is built from 15 residues. Trimming removed 5 bases at V and 0 bases at J, with 12 bases between.

The V gene is TRBV5-1, the J gene TRBJ2-3; 7 nucleotides align to TRBD2. The CDR3 totals 15 residues. Germline CDR1 and CDR2: SGHRS and YFSETQ. The V segment lost 0 bases and the J segment 6 bases; nucleotides outside the gene matches: 7. CDR3 sequence: CASSLGHSGGDTQYF. The CDR3 nucleotides read TGCGCCAGCAGCTTGGGACACTCCGGGGGGGATACGCAGTATTTT.

The rearrangement uses TRBV19 and TRBJ1-2; a weak D match, TRBD1 (6 bases). V dropped 7 bases and J dropped 6 bases, with 18 bases sitting between them. This CDR3 has 14 residues. CDR1 and CDR2 from the germline V gene are LNHDA and SQIVND (reference sequence). CDR3 nucleotides: TGTGCCAGTACCCCGGGAGGGGGGGCGCATGGCTACACCTTC. Residues: CASTPGGGAHGYTF.